Each of the 12 T cell receptor beta chains below was sequenced from the same sample in a study of blood T cell repertoires in COVID-19. The repertoire was sequenced with immunoSEQ multiplex PCR; TCRdb's copy has only in-frame clones and lacks some. The data hold around 300,000 clones, with roughly 88% observed a single time. Sequenced sample: peripheral blood. The source is a woman in her 70s with acute or convalescent COVID-19.

V gene TRBV4-1 combines with J gene TRBJ1-6, with a weak D call TRBD1 (5 bases). From germline, CDR1 is MGHRA and CDR2 YSYEKL. The CDR3 length is 16 residues. With 6 bases removed from V and 7 bases from J, the gap between germline ends came to 19 bases. The CDR3 region has the DNA TGCGCCAGCAGGGTCGTTCCGGGACTTTCAAATTCACCCCTCCACTTT. Amino acid sequence: CASRVVPGLSNSPLHF.

The chain carries TRBV5-1 and TRBJ2-4; TRBD2 agrees at 8 bases. V gave up 4 bases and J gave up 4 bases; unmatched junction bases: 10. The CDR3 has 16 residues. Germline V gives CDR1 SGHRS, CDR2 YFSETQ. In DNA, the CDR3 is TGCGCCAGCAGCGGATCGGGGGGGCCCGAGAAAAACATTCAGTACTTC. Translated, it gives CASSGSGGPEKNIQYF.

The chain employs TRBV5-1 and TRBJ1-2; weak D call: TRBD1 (6 bases). Deletions cut 3 bases from V and 7 bases from J, with 16 bases between. Germline V CDR1 and CDR2: SGHRS, YFSETQ. This CDR3 is 14 amino acids long. The CDR3 region has the DNA TGCGCCAGCAGCTGGGGGAACAGGGCCGGTGGCTACACCTTC. This encodes CASSWGNRAGGYTF.

The J gene is TRBJ1-5, the V gene TRBV19; 9 positions match TRBD1. V shed 4 bases, J shed 3 bases, and the junction held 4 bases outside the gene matches. The CDR3 runs to 15 residues. Germline V CDR1 and CDR2: LNHDA, SQIVND (reference sequence). The CDR3 spells CASSTDRGTNQPQHF. In DNA form, the CDR3 reads TGTGCCAGTAGTACCGACAGGGGGACCAATCAGCCCCAGCATTTT.

V and J are TRBV3-1 (or the pseudogene TRBV3-2) and TRBJ2-3, with TRBD1 as a possible D gene (5 bases). Germline assignment: CDR1 LGHDT and CDR2 YNNKEL (reference sequence). Trimming took off 3 bases at V and 0 bases at J, with 16 bases between the two ends. The CDR3 length is 17 residues. In DNA form, the CDR3 reads TGTGCCAGCAGCCAGTGGTCCAGGGCAGCTAGCACAGATACGCAGTATTTT. It encodes CASSQWSRAASTDTQYF.

The chain uses TRBV6-5 and TRBJ1-1, with D possibly being TRBD1 (6 bases). Germline CDR1 reads MNHEY; CDR2 reads SVGAGI. This CDR3 is 16 amino acids long. V was pared by 4 bases and J by 4 bases, with 19 bases between. The CDR3 bases are TGTGCCAGCAGTTCCCCAGGGTGGCAGGGGTTCACTGAAGCTTTCTTT. Its translation is CASSSPGWQGFTEAFF.

This chain joins TRBV5-1 and TRBJ1-2; 7 positions match TRBD1. CDR1 and CDR2 from the germline V gene are SGHRS and YFSETQ. With 1 base clipped from V and 0 bases from J, the junction kept 9 bases outside the gene matches. The CDR3 runs 17 residues. In DNA form, the CDR3 reads TGCGCCAGCAGCTTGAATGACCAGGGGGGCGCTAACTATGGCTACACCTTC. It encodes CASSLNDQGGANYGYTF.

The V gene is TRBV10-1, the J gene TRBJ2-3, with 7 bases fitting TRBD1. This CDR3 region has 14 residues. The germline V gene encodes CDR1 WNHNN and CDR2 SYGVQD (reference sequence). V shed 7 bases, J shed 3 bases, and the junction held 7 bases outside the gene matches. The CDR3 nucleotides are TGCGCCAGCATAGGGGGCGCCCAGACAGATACGCAGTATTTT. Translation: CASIGGAQTDTQYF.

The rearrangement uses TRBV5-4 and TRBJ2-3, with 8 positions matching TRBD2. Germline V gene lookup returns CDR1 SGHNT and CDR2 YYREEE (reference sequence). With V trimmed by 2 bases and J by 2 bases, 4 bases remained unmatched. The CDR3 extends over 15 amino acids. CDR3 bases: TGTGCCAGCAGCTTTCCAGCGGGGGACACAGATACGCAGTATTTT. Protein: CASSFPAGDTDTQYF.

The chain is built from TRBV2 and TRBJ2-7; possible D gene TRBD1, 7 bases. CDR1 is SNHLY and CDR2 is FYNNEI in the germline V gene. V shed 0 bases and J shed 4 bases, with 19 bases lying between them. The CDR3 spans 17 residues. The CDR3 DNA follows: TGTGCCAGCAGTGAAGCGCCCCCTTTCTCAGGGGGGTACGAGCAGTACTTC. Its protein product is CASSEAPPFSGGYEQYF.

The chain joins TRBV2 to TRBJ1-1; perhaps TRBD1 as D (6 bases). Germline CDR1 reads SNHLY; CDR2 reads FYNNEI. V dropped 8 bases and J dropped 3 bases, with 13 bases sitting between them. The CDR3 consists of 13 residues. The CDR3: CASSRDKYTEAFF. The CDR3 DNA reads as TGTGCCAGCTCCCGGGACAAATACACTGAAGCTTTCTTT.

V gene TRBV2 combines with J gene TRBJ1-1, with a tentative D call TRBD1 (5 bases). The CDR3 is made up of 13 amino acids. Germline V lookup: CDR1 SNHLY, CDR2 FYNNEI. V was trimmed by 7 bases and J by 5 bases, leaving 14 bases between them. CDR3 sequence reads: CASTRGAGTEAFF. CDR3 DNA: TGTGCCAGCACCCGCGGGGCTGGGACTGAAGCTTTCTTT.